Below, 16 T cell receptor beta chains from the same sample are listed, as sequenced in a study of cytomegalovirus exposure and HLA in healthy donors. Amplification used 60 Vbeta primers and 13 Jbeta primers. The protocol was immunoSEQ multiplex PCR, while the TCRdb copy is restricted to in-frame clones and leaves out a portion. The table records about 140,000 clones, around 82% of them present only once. Sequencing was done on a sample of PBMCs. These receptors all stem from a man aged 45-65 years in good health and CMV-seronegative.

V usage is TRBV6-1 and J usage is TRBJ2-1, with 7 bases aligning to TRBD2. The CDR3 extends over 15 amino acids. J gave up 6 bases and V 4 bases, and 9 bases lay outside the gene matches. The V gene's germline CDR1 is MNHNS and CDR2 SASEGT. CDR3 sequence reads: CASSAWGEGPNEQFF. DNA of the CDR3: TGTGCCAGCAGTGCGTGGGGGGAGGGCCCCAATGAGCAGTTCTTC.

V usage is TRBV5-1 and J usage is TRBJ1-2; D is unclear. Germline-derived CDR1 and CDR2 are SGHRS and YFSETQ. This CDR3 has 14 residues. The germline V and J ends were trimmed by 4 bases and 6 bases, with 16 bases remaining between them. The chain's CDR3 is CASSPLQTSDGYTF. The CDR3 coding sequence is TGCGCCAGCAGCCCACTCCAGACAAGTGATGGCTACACCTTC.

The chain joins TRBV7-9 to TRBJ2-7; TRBD1 matches 8 bases. Looked up from germline, CDR1 is SEHNR and CDR2 is FQNEAQ (reference sequence). V shed 1 base, J shed 5 bases, and the junction held 4 bases outside the gene matches. This CDR3 spans 14 amino acids. CDR3 amino acids: CASSLGTGIHEQYF. The CDR3 region has the DNA TGTGCCAGCAGCTTAGGGACAGGGATCCACGAGCAGTACTTC.

This clone was observed once. The chain has TRBV6-1 and TRBJ1-2, with 10 bases identical to TRBD1. CDR3 length: 13 amino acids. Germline CDR1 is MNHNS and CDR2 is SASEGT. V was pared by 9 bases and J by 6 bases, with 7 bases of the junction left unmatched. The CDR3 DNA is TGTGCCAGTAGGACAGGGGGTAGAGATGGCTACACCTTC. Encoded protein: CASRTGGRDGYTF.

This chain's CDR3 is CASSIMGTGIGTGELFF. CDR3 coding DNA: TGTGCCAGTAGTATTATGGGGACAGGGATCGGCACCGGGGAGCTGTTTTTT. The chain couples TRBV19 to TRBJ2-2; 9 bases line up with TRBD1. V dropped 3 bases and J dropped 4; count of bases not matched to a gene: 9. The germline CDR1 and CDR2 sequences are LNHDA and SQIVND (reference sequence). This CDR3 comprises 17 residues.

V and J are TRBV7-2 and TRBJ1-2; weak D call: TRBD1 (5 bases). This CDR3 contains 11 residues. Between the trimmed V and J ends, which lost 8 bases and 7 bases, there was a span of 11 bases. Germline lookup yields CDR1 SGHTA and CDR2 FQGNSA. The CDR3, as DNA: TGTGCCAGCTCGGGGGGTGGTGGCTACACCTTC. Residues: CASSGGGGYTF.

This clone was seen once. The rearrangement joins TRBV11-2 to TRBJ1-5; D perhaps matches TRBD1 (6 bases). Germline CDR1 reads SGHAT; CDR2 reads FQNNGV. CDR3 length: 14 amino acids. V lost 5 bases and J lost 5, with 13 bases in between. CDR3 nucleotides: TGTGCCAGCAGCCCACAGGGAGGGCATCAGCCCCAGCATTTT. Encoded protein: CASSPQGGHQPQHF.

In nucleotides, the CDR3 is TGTGCCAGCAGTCTTAGGGGGGGCGTCGGTTCACCCCTCCACTTT. Translating gives CASSLRGGVGSPLHF. The rearrangement joins TRBV27 to TRBJ1-6; maybe TRBD1 (6 bases). Germline CDR1 is MNHEY and CDR2 is SMNVEV (reference sequence). V lost 5 bases and J 9 bases, leaving 17 bases between the germline ends. CDR3 size: 15 residues.

V and J are TRBV18 and TRBJ1-1; D remains unclear. Germline V CDR1 and CDR2: KGHSH, LQKENI. V lost 0 bases, J lost 1 base, and 18 bases lay in between. CDR3 length: 18 residues. DNA of the CDR3: TGTGCCAGCTCACCACCTAACCCTAACCTGTCCACGAACACTGAAGCTTTCTTT. Encoded protein: CASSPPNPNLSTNTEAFF.

The chain recombines TRBV19 with TRBJ1-2; D perhaps matches TRBD1 (6 bases). The CDR3 spans 15 residues. V lost 5 bases, J lost 7 bases, and 20 bases lay in between. Germline assignment: CDR1 LNHDA and CDR2 SQIVND (reference sequence). The CDR3 reads CASSSSPAGASGYTF. DNA for the CDR3: TGTGCCAGTAGTTCCTCTCCCGCGGGGGCCAGTGGCTACACCTTC.

The chain combines TRBV9 with TRBJ2-2, with D perhaps TRBD2 (6 bases). CDR1 and CDR2 (germline): SGDLS, YYNGEE. The CDR3 is made up of 15 amino acids. Deletions cut 2 bases from V and 4 bases from J, with 12 bases between. The CDR3 protein is CASSVPTSATGELFF. CDR3 coding DNA: TGTGCCAGCAGCGTCCCGACTAGTGCCACCGGGGAGCTGTTTTTT.

V usage is TRBV18 and J usage is TRBJ1-4; D not certain. This CDR3 is 13 amino acids long. Germline V gene data show CDR1 as KGHSH and CDR2 as LQKENI. Trimming removed 3 bases from V and 7 bases from J, with 9 bases in between. The CDR3 spells CASSPQHREKLFF. Written as DNA, the CDR3 is TGTGCCAGCTCACCCCAACATCGTGAAAAACTGTTTTTT.

The chain uses TRBV28 and TRBJ1-5; no firm D call. The CDR3 loop spans 14 amino acids. V lost 1 base and J lost 4, with 8 bases in between. CDR1 and CDR2 (germline): MDHEN, SYDVKM. The CDR3 sequence: CASSLSSRNQPQHF. As DNA, the CDR3 is TGTGCCAGCAGTTTATCTTCCAGGAATCAGCCCCAGCATTTT.

The chain has TRBV5-1 and TRBJ1-4; D not resolved. Trimming cost V 5 bases and J 11 bases, with 16 bases left between them. The germline gives CDR1 SGHRS, CDR2 YFSETQ. This CDR3 is 13 amino acids long. CDR3 DNA sequence: TGCGCCAGCAGACCAAACGGGGTTCGGAAACTGTTTTTT. As protein: CASRPNGVRKLFF.

This clone was seen a few times. The chain combines TRBV6-1 with TRBJ2-2, with a possible D match to TRBD1 (5 bases). Trimming took 4 bases from V and 6 from J, leaving 12 bases between them. Germline V gives CDR1 MNHNS, CDR2 SASEGT. This CDR3 contains 14 residues. The CDR3 here is CASSVERGAGELFF. The CDR3 DNA sequence: TGTGCCAGCAGTGTTGAAAGGGGTGCCGGGGAGCTGTTTTTT.

A remark on this clone: Other DNA sequences in this sample translate to the same CDR3. This sequence joins TRBV5-6 and TRBJ2-5, with D unresolved. The germline gives CDR1 SGHDT, CDR2 YYEEEE. The CDR3 spans 13 residues. Deletions cut 0 bases from V and 2 bases from J, with 5 bases between. CDR3 sequence reads: CASSLGQQETQYF. CDR3 DNA sequence: TGTGCCAGCAGCTTGGGGCAGCAAGAGACCCAGTACTTC. Looking up the rest from reference TRBV5-6 and TRBJ2-5 gives the full variable domain: DAGVTQSPTHLIKTRGQQVTLRCSPKSGHDTVSWYQQALGQGPQFIFQYYEEEERQRGNFPDRFSGHQFPNYSSELNVNALLLGDSALYLCASSLGQQETQYFGPGTRLLVL.